Presented here are 25 T cell receptor beta chains from one specimen sequenced in a study of cytomegalovirus exposure and HLA in healthy donors (dated by TCRdb to 2016 to 2017). The library was made by the immunoSEQ multiplex PCR assay. For the multiplex PCR, a mixture combining 60 forward primers for TCR Vbeta segments and 13 reverse primers for TCR Jbeta segments was used. The immuneACCESS repertoire file appears here via TCRdb, limited to in-frame rearrangements. These files lack a portion of the clones; in checked studies, under half of the deficit traces to unresolved V genes, and the cause of the others is not known. The sample table contains under 150,000 clones; only one count was recorded for about four fifths of them. The leading ten clones occupy roughly 5.6% of the sample. Sequenced input: PBMCs. Receptors were obtained from a woman in her forties in good health and CMV-seropositive.

This clone showed up just once. The genes are TRBV28 and TRBJ1-5, with no clear D. V gave up 2 bases and J gave up 1 base, with 3 bases separating them. Looked up from germline, CDR1 is MDHEN and CDR2 is SYDVKM. The CDR3 extends over 13 amino acids. The CDR3 is CASSLVSNQPQHF. CDR3 DNA sequence: TGTGCCAGCAGTTTAGTAAGCAATCAGCCCCAGCATTTT.

The rearrangement uses TRBV18 and TRBJ2-5; no clear D. This CDR3 has 13 amino acids. V lost 2 bases and J 5 bases, leaving 9 bases between the germline ends. The V gene's germline CDR1 is KGHSH and CDR2 LQKENI. In nucleotides, the CDR3 is TGTGCCAGCTCACCAATCAGTAAGGAGACCCAGTACTTC. It codes for CASSPISKETQYF.

The V gene is TRBV7-2, the J gene TRBJ2-3, with TRBD2 identical over 7 bases. The V segment lost 0 bases and the J segment 1 base; nucleotides outside the gene matches: 1. Germline assignment: CDR1 SGHTA and CDR2 FQGNSA. The CDR3 sequence is 15 residues long. This CDR3 is CASSLAGRGTDTQYF. In nucleotides, the CDR3 is TGTGCCAGCAGCTTAGCAGGGAGGGGCACAGATACGCAGTATTTT.

CDR3: CASSPDLAGTIYF. The CDR3 DNA reads TGTGCCAGCTCACCGGACCTAGCAGGCACCATATATTTT. The genes are TRBV18 and TRBJ1-3; D not certain. V dropped 3 bases and J dropped 9 bases, with 12 bases sitting between them. CDR3 length: 13 residues. In germline, CDR1 is KGHSH, CDR2 LQKENI.

A word on this clone: In the same sample, other DNA sequences code for this CDR3. The V and J genes are TRBV6-1 and TRBJ2-7, with 12 nucleotides matching TRBD1. CDR3 length: 15 amino acids. Per germline, CDR1 MNHNS and CDR2 SASEGT. The J segment lost 5 bases and the V segment lost 4 bases, leaving 6 bases of the junction unmatched. CDR3 residues: CASSGGTGGMDEQYF. The CDR3 bases are TGTGCCAGCAGTGGGGGGACAGGGGGCATGGACGAGCAGTACTTC.

A single count supports this clone. The V and J genes are TRBV21-1 and TRBJ2-7; the table's D call, TRBD1, was not checked against the DNA. TRBV21-1 has pseudogene status. This CDR3 spans 17 amino acids. The CDR3 coding sequence is TGTGCCAGCAGCAAAGTATCGCGACAGGGGGTTACCTACGAGCAGTACTTC. Residues: CASSKVSRQGVTYEQYF.

This chain joins TRBV5-1 and TRBJ2-3; TRBD1 matches at 10 bases. Germline CDR1 SGHRS, CDR2 YFSETQ. This CDR3 has 16 amino acids. V trimming: 0 bases; J trimming: 4 bases; junction bases outside the gene matches: 5. The CDR3 nucleotides read TGCGCCAGCAGCTTGGAAGGGACAGGGGTTTCAGATACGCAGTATTTT. It translates to CASSLEGTGVSDTQYF.

The chain uses TRBV6-6 and TRBJ2-7; 8 bases line up with TRBD2. Unmatched junction bases numbered 1, after V lost 5 bases and J lost 7 bases. The germline CDR1 and CDR2 sequences are MNHNY and SVGAGI (reference sequence). The CDR3 is made up of 11 amino acids. The CDR3 nucleotides read TGTGCCAGCAGTCGGGGGGGGGAGCAGTACTTC. It specifies CASSRGGEQYF.

The chain carries TRBV10-2 and TRBJ2-1; no clear D. The CDR3 covers 13 residues. Germline CDR1 reads WSHSY; CDR2 reads SAAADI. Deletions cut 7 bases from V and 9 bases from J, with 16 bases between. The CDR3 region has the DNA TGCGCCAGCACTTTAGGTGACTTGCCTGAGCAGTTCTTC. Translated, it gives CASTLGDLPEQFF.

J is TRBJ1-1 and V is TRBV7-3; D possibly corresponds to TRBD1 (5 bases). The CDR3 runs 13 residues. Germline V gene lookup returns CDR1 SGHTA and CDR2 FQGTGA. The V and J ends lost 2 bases and 4 bases respectively, with 8 bases between them. The CDR3 protein is CASSLERGTEAFF. The CDR3 nucleotides are TGTGCCAGCAGCTTAGAAAGGGGCACTGAAGCTTTCTTT.

The CDR3 DNA sequence: TGCAGCGTTGTTGGACTAGCGGGAGGGAAAGGCTTGTACGAGCAGTACTTC. It specifies CSVVGLAGGKGLYEQYF. The chain is built from TRBV29-1 and TRBJ2-7; 15 bases align to TRBD2. The CDR3 is made up of 17 amino acids. Germline assignment: CDR1 SQVTM and CDR2 ANQGSEA. Trimming took 4 bases from V and 4 from J; bases not matched to a gene: 11.

This clone was recorded once. This chain links TRBV7-2 with TRBJ2-5; TRBD2 is a possible D gene (5 bases). Judging by the DNA end, TRBJ2-7 fits better; the J call may be wrong. CDR1 is SGHTA and CDR2 is FQGNSA in the germline V gene. The CDR3 sequence is 14 residues long. CDR3 region: CASSLASTNYEQYF. The CDR3 DNA follows: TGTGCCAGCAGCTTAGCCTCGACTAACTACGAGCAGTACTTC.

This chain joins TRBV7-8 and TRBJ2-1; the D is unclear. This CDR3 has 16 residues. V shed 0 bases and J shed 0 bases, with 9 bases lying between them. Germline assignment: CDR1 SGHVS and CDR2 FQNEAQ. The CDR3 loop is CASSLAASVSYNEQFF. In nucleotides, the CDR3 is TGTGCCAGCAGCTTAGCCGCCAGCGTCTCCTACAATGAGCAGTTCTTC.

The CDR3: CASGLEYQETQYF. The CDR3, as DNA: TGCGCCAGCGGACTAGAGTACCAAGAGACCCAGTACTTC. The rearrangement uses TRBV4-1 and TRBJ2-5; TRBD2 aligns across 7 bases. CDR3 length: 13 amino acids. J gave up 0 bases and V 8 bases, and 3 bases lay outside the gene matches. Germline lookup yields CDR1 MGHRA and CDR2 YSYEKL.

This chain links TRBV9 with TRBJ2-5; 10 nucleotides agree with TRBD2. V was clipped by 0 bases and J by 2 bases; unmatched bases: 1. Germline V lookup: CDR1 SGDLS, CDR2 YYNGEE. This CDR3 has 15 amino acids. The CDR3 coding sequence is TGTGCCAGCAGCGTAGTAGCGGGAGGTCAAGAGACCCAGTACTTC. It specifies CASSVVAGGQETQYF. The complete variable domain, with remaining parts taken from reference TRBV9 and TRBJ2-5, reads DSGVTQTPKHLITATGQRVTLRCSPRSGDLSVYWYQQSLDQGLQFLIQYYNGEERAKGNILERFSAQQFPDLHSELNLSSLELGDSALYFCASSVVAGGQETQYFGPGTRLLVL.

The J gene is TRBJ2-7, the V gene TRBV4-1; 7 bases match TRBD2. Germline assignment: CDR1 MGHRA and CDR2 YSYEKL. The CDR3 consists of 17 residues. V lost 0 bases to trimming and J lost 2 bases; unmatched junction nucleotides: 10. This CDR3 reads CASSQESPTSRPYEQYF. CDR3 nucleotide sequence: TGCGCCAGCAGCCAAGAATCTCCGACTAGCCGCCCCTACGAGCAGTACTTC.

V is TRBV29-1 and J is TRBJ2-5; D is possibly TRBD2 (6 bases). The CDR3 covers 13 residues. With 4 bases removed from V and 11 bases from J, the gap between germline ends came to 20 bases. Germline CDR1 is SQVTM and CDR2 is ANQGSEA. The CDR3 DNA reads as TGCAGCGTTGGGCGGCTAGCCGACCGGGAGCAGTACTTC. Its protein product is CSVGRLADREQYF.

V usage is TRBV5-1 and J usage is TRBJ2-7; 15 bases are shared with TRBD2. The CDR3 totals 15 residues. Trimming at V came to 4 bases and at J to 7 bases, leaving 6 bases not matched to a gene. Germline V gives CDR1 SGHRS, CDR2 YFSETQ. The CDR3 reads CASSKGLAGGEEQYF. As DNA, the CDR3 is TGCGCCAGCAGCAAAGGACTAGCGGGAGGGGAGGAGCAGTACTTC.

The V call is TRBV4-2, the J call TRBJ2-1, with D tentatively TRBD2 (5 bases). The germline gives CDR1 LGHNA, CDR2 YNFKEQ. The CDR3 is 14 residues long. The V end was cut by 4 bases, the J end by 4 bases, with 11 bases between. CDR3 DNA sequence: TGTGCCAGCAGCCGGGGTAGCGTTTACAATGAGCAGTTCTTC. It encodes CASSRGSVYNEQFF.

V gene TRBV9 combines with J gene TRBJ1-2; 7 bases are a match to TRBD1. Germline V lookup: CDR1 SGDLS, CDR2 YYNGEE. CDR3 length: 14 residues. After removal of 0 bases from V and 9 bases from J, the junction contained 8 bases not matched to a gene. In DNA form, the CDR3 reads TGTGCCAGCAGCGTAGTTCCGGGACAGAGTAGCTACACCTTC. Translated, it gives CASSVVPGQSSYTF. The full variable domain, in which reference TRBV9 and TRBJ1-2 provide the parts outside the CDR3, is DSGVTQTPKHLITATGQRVTLRCSPRSGDLSVYWYQQSLDQGLQFLIQYYNGEERAKGNILERFSAQQFPDLHSELNLSSLELGDSALYFCASSVVPGQSSYTFGSGTRLTVV.

The genes are TRBV7-9 and TRBJ1-4; D uncertain. Germline lookup yields CDR1 SEHNR and CDR2 FQNEAQ (reference sequence). Trimming shortened V by 4 bases and J by 0 bases, and 12 bases separated the two germline ends. The CDR3 runs 16 residues. CDR3 sequence reads: CASSSNYRATNEKLFF. CDR3 DNA: TGTGCCAGCAGCTCGAATTACAGAGCAACTAATGAAAAACTGTTTTTT.

The chain uses TRBV13 and TRBJ2-5; 10 nucleotides match TRBD1. CDR3 size: 16 residues. Per germline, CDR1 PRHDT and CDR2 FYEKMQ (reference sequence). The V segment lost 0 bases and the J segment 2 bases; nucleotides outside the gene matches: 3. The CDR3 DNA sequence: TGTGCCAGCAGCTTAGGGACAGGGGGCTCGCAAGAGACCCAGTACTTC. Its translation is CASSLGTGGSQETQYF.

This chain uses TRBV5-4 with TRBJ1-3; perhaps TRBD1 as D (5 bases). The CDR3 totals 15 residues. Trimming shortened V by 4 bases and J by 2 bases, and 13 bases separated the two germline ends. The germline gives CDR1 SGHNT, CDR2 YYREEE (reference sequence). The CDR3, as DNA: TGTGCCAGCAGCCGGGCGCCAGGGACTGGAAACACCATATATTTT. Protein: CASSRAPGTGNTIYF.

The V and J genes are TRBV15 and TRBJ2-3; 7 nucleotides match TRBD2. Germline CDR1 LNHNV, CDR2 YYDKDF (reference sequence). The trim removed 0 bases at V and 0 bases at J, leaving 6 bases unmatched. The CDR3 has 17 amino acids. Here the CDR3 reads CATSRELSGVSTDTQYF. The CDR3 bases are TGTGCCACCAGCAGAGAATTAAGCGGGGTTAGCACAGATACGCAGTATTTT.

The V and J genes are TRBV28 and TRBJ1-4; possibly TRBD1 for D (6 bases). This CDR3 contains 16 residues. Per germline, CDR1 MDHEN and CDR2 SYDVKM. The V gene lost 5 bases and the J gene lost 3 bases, with 16 bases spanning the gap. CDR3 amino acids: CASSDLGGPSNEKLFF. CDR3 DNA sequence: TGTGCCAGCAGTGACTTGGGGGGGCCTTCTAATGAAAAACTGTTTTTT.